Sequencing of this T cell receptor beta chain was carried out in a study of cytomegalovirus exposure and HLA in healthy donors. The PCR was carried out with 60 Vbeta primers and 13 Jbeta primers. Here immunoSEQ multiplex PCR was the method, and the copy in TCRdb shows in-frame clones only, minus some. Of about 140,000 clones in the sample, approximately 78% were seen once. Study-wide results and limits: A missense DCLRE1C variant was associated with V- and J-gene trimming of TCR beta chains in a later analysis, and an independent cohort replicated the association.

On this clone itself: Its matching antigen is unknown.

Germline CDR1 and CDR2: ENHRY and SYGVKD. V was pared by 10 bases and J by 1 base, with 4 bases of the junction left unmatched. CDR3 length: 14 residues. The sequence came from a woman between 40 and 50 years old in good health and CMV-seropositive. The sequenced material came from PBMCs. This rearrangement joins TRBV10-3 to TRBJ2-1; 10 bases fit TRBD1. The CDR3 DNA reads TGTGCCACCCGGGACAGGGGATCCTACAATGAGCAGTTCTTC. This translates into CATRDRGSYNEQFF.